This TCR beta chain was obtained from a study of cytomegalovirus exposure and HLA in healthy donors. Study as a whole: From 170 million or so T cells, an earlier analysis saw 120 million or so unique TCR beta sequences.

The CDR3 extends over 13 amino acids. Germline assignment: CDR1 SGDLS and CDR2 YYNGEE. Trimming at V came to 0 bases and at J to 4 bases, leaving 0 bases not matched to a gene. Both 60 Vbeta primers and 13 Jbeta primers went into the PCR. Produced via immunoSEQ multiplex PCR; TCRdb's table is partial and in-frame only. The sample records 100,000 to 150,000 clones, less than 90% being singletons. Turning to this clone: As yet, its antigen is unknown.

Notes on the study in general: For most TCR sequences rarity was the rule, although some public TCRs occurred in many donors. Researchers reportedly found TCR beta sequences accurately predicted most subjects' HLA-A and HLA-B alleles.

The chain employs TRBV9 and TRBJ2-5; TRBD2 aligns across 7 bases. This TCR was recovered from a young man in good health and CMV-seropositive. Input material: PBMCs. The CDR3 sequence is CASSVGGGETQYF. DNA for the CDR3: TGTGCCAGCAGCGTAGGGGGGGGAGAGACCCAGTACTTC.